Below, 32 T cell receptor beta chains from the same sample are listed, as sequenced in a study of blood T cell repertoires in COVID-19. The assay was immunoSEQ multiplex PCR, and TCRdb's table has in-frame clones only and misses some. The sample records 200,000 to 250,000 clones, around 85% being singletons. The sample was peripheral blood. The receptors here all came from a woman in her 70s with COVID-19, enrolled during active disease.

The rearrangement uses TRBV15 and TRBJ1-5, with a weak D call TRBD1 (5 bases). The CDR3 length is 17 residues. CDR1 and CDR2 from the germline V gene are LNHNV and YYDKDF (reference sequence). The ends were cut back, 1 base at V and 3 bases at J, with 16 bases in the middle. CDR3 bases: TGTGCCACCAGCAGAGCCTCGTCAGGGAAAGTCAATCAGCCCCAGCATTTT. The encoded protein is CATSRASSGKVNQPQHF. The whole variable domain, filled in from reference TRBV15 and TRBJ1-5, reads DAMVIQNPRYQVTQFGKPVTLSCSQTLNHNVMYWYQQKSSQAPKLLFHYYDKDFNNEADTPDNFQSRRPNTSFCFLDIRSPGLGDTAMYLCATSRASSGKVNQPQHFGDGTRLSIL.

This clone was counted a single time. This chain joins TRBV6-2 or TRBV6-3 and TRBJ1-2, with TRBD1 identical over 7 bases. V was clipped by 5 bases and J by 2 bases; unmatched bases: 8. Germline lookup yields CDR1 MNHEY and CDR2 SVGEGT. CDR3 length equals 15 residues. CDR3 residues: CASSDLGQINYGYTF. In nucleotides, the CDR3 is TGTGCCAGCAGTGACTTGGGACAGATAAACTATGGCTACACCTTC.

The chain links TRBV11-3 to TRBJ2-7; 8 positions match TRBD2. This CDR3 contains 13 residues. Germline lookup yields CDR1 SGHNT and CDR2 YENEEA. Losses at the gene ends were 4 bases for V and 4 bases for J; bases not matched to a gene: 3. The DNA of the CDR3 is TGTGCCAGCAGCTACGGACTAGCTTACGAGCAGTACTTC. Its translation is CASSYGLAYEQYF.

The chain has TRBV6-5 and TRBJ2-5, with 9 bases fitting TRBD2. CDR3 length: 15 residues. Germline-derived CDR1 and CDR2 are MNHEY and SVGAGI. The V segment lost 2 bases and the J segment 10 bases; nucleotides outside the gene matches: 11. CDR3 nucleotide sequence: TGTGCCAGCAGTTACATATCGGTAGCGGGAGTGGACCAGTACTTC. This gives the protein CASSYISVAGVDQYF.

Only one count was recorded for this clone. V is TRBV10-2 and J is TRBJ2-3; 7 nucleotides match TRBD2. V trimming: 8 bases; J trimming: 6 bases; junction bases outside the gene matches: 11. Germline CDR1 reads WSHSY; CDR2 reads SAAADI. This CDR3 is built from 14 residues. This CDR3 reads CASRDYAPPDTQYF. Here the CDR3 DNA reads TGCGCCAGCCGGGACTACGCCCCTCCCGATACGCAGTATTTT.

The chain recombines TRBV7-9 with TRBJ1-1; D is possibly TRBD1 (6 bases). CDR1 and CDR2 from the germline V gene are SEHNR and FQNEAQ (reference sequence). V gave up 4 bases and J gave up 3 bases, with 12 bases separating them. The CDR3 extends over 14 amino acids. Here the CDR3 DNA reads TGTGCCAGCAGCTCCTCCGCAGGGGACACTGAAGCTTTCTTT. Translated, it gives CASSSSAGDTEAFF.

This clone was seen once. The chain employs TRBV11-3 and TRBJ1-1, with D maybe TRBD1 (6 bases). The ends were cut back, 5 bases at V and 4 bases at J, with 11 bases in the middle. The CDR3 runs 13 residues. The germline V gene has CDR1 SGHNT and CDR2 YENEEA. The CDR3 loop reads CASSARGGTEAFF. CDR3 sequence (DNA): TGTGCCAGCAGCGCGAGAGGGGGCACTGAAGCTTTCTTT. The full variable domain, completed using reference TRBV11-3 and TRBJ1-1, is EAGVVQSPRYKIIEKKQPVAFWCNPISGHNTLYWYLQNLGQGPELLIRYENEEAVDDSQLPKDRFSAERLKGVDSTLKIQPAELGDSAVYLCASSARGGTEAFFGQGTRLTVV.

The V and J genes are TRBV5-4 and TRBJ1-2; 9 bases map to TRBD1. From germline, CDR1 is SGHNT and CDR2 YYREEE (reference sequence). The CDR3 runs 14 residues. Trimming took 1 base from V and 6 from J; bases not matched to a gene: 4. The CDR3 loop reads CASSLRDRVNGYTF. The CDR3 DNA sequence: TGTGCCAGCAGCTTGAGGGACAGGGTAAATGGCTACACCTTC.

This clone was seen once. The chain is built from TRBV6-1 and TRBJ1-4, with a possible D match to TRBD1 (6 bases). V dropped 0 bases and J dropped 8 bases, with 16 bases sitting between them. Germline CDR1 and CDR2: MNHNS and SASEGT. The CDR3 has 16 amino acids. In nucleotides, the CDR3 is TGTGCCAGCAGTGAAGCGCTTCGGGGGGGCTGGGAAAAACTGTTTTTT. This translates into CASSEALRGGWEKLFF.

The CDR3 loop reads CASSQALGNQPQHF. CDR3 DNA: TGCGCCAGCAGCCAAGCCCTGGGCAATCAGCCCCAGCATTTT. The rearrangement uses TRBV5-1 and TRBJ1-5; D remains unclear. The germline gives CDR1 SGHRS, CDR2 YFSETQ. The ends were cut back, 4 bases at V and 2 bases at J, with 10 bases in the middle. This CDR3 spans 14 amino acids.

CDR3 residues: CASSLGAPDTQYF. CDR3 DNA: TGTGCCAGCAGCTTAGGAGCGCCAGATACGCAGTATTTT. The chain joins TRBV7-2 to TRBJ2-3; no firm D call. The germline V and J ends were trimmed by 1 base and 4 bases, with 6 bases remaining between them. Germline loops: CDR1 SGHTA, CDR2 FQGNSA. This CDR3 spans 13 amino acids.

The chain links TRBV5-6 to TRBJ2-1; 11 bases align to TRBD2. CDR1 SGHDT and CDR2 YYEEEE come from the germline V gene. CDR3 length: 16 residues. Trimming at V came to 2 bases and at J to 3 bases, leaving 4 bases not matched to a gene. The DNA of the CDR3 is TGTGCCAGCAGCTTAGAGGGACTAGCGGTCTACAATGAGCAGTTCTTC. Its protein is CASSLEGLAVYNEQFF.

V usage is TRBV5-1 and J usage is TRBJ2-1; 7 nucleotides match TRBD2. This CDR3 has 15 amino acids. Per the germline V gene, CDR1 is SGHRS and CDR2 is YFSETQ. The V segment lost 4 bases and the J segment 5 bases; nucleotides outside the gene matches: 9. CDR3: CASSPPRDYHNEQFF. The CDR3 DNA sequence: TGCGCCAGCAGCCCGCCCCGGGACTACCACAATGAGCAGTTCTTC.

There are a few counts of this clone. J is TRBJ2-7 and V is TRBV11-2, with TRBD2 matching 10 bases. This CDR3 contains 16 residues. V was clipped by 5 bases and J by 3 bases; unmatched bases: 10. Germline-derived CDR1 and CDR2 are SGHAT and FQNNGV. CDR3 nucleotides: TGTGCCAGCAGCCTAGGACTAGCGGAGCACCTCTACGAGCAGTACTTC. Amino acid sequence: CASSLGLAEHLYEQYF.

In DNA form, the CDR3 reads TGCGCCAGCAGCAACGCCGGGGGTTACGAGCAGTACTTC. This sequence encodes CASSNAGGYEQYF. This chain connects TRBV5-1 to TRBJ2-7, with D maybe TRBD2 (6 bases). The CDR3 runs to 13 residues. The V and J ends lost 4 bases and 4 bases respectively, with 12 bases between them. The germline CDR1 and CDR2 sequences are SGHRS and YFSETQ.

The chain is built from TRBV2 and TRBJ2-2; 8 bases are shared with TRBD1. Trimming cost V 6 bases and J 9 bases; bases outside gene matches: 9. Germline V CDR1 and CDR2: SNHLY, FYNNEI. This CDR3 comprises 14 residues. The CDR3 here is CASRGQDGPRELFF. In DNA, the CDR3 is TGTGCCAGCAGGGGACAGGATGGGCCCAGGGAGCTGTTTTTT.

This rearrangement joins TRBV3-1 (or the pseudogene TRBV3-2) to TRBJ2-7, with TRBD2 as a possible D gene (6 bases). The ends were cut back, 4 bases at V and 2 bases at J, with 15 bases in the middle. The V gene's germline CDR1 is LGHDT and CDR2 YNNKEL (reference sequence). The CDR3 length is 15 residues. The chain's CDR3 is CASSPPGTVTYEQYF. CDR3 DNA sequence: TGTGCCAGCAGCCCCCCCGGGACTGTCACCTACGAGCAGTACTTC.

This rearrangement joins TRBV5-5 to TRBJ2-5; the match to TRBD2 covers 13 bases. Germline V CDR1 and CDR2: SGHKS, YYEKEE (reference sequence). The CDR3 has 16 amino acids. V was clipped by 3 bases and J by 5 bases; unmatched bases: 7. CDR3 sequence: CASSSRTSGGRETQYF. CDR3 nucleotide sequence: TGTGCCAGCAGCTCACGGACTAGCGGGGGACGGGAGACCCAGTACTTC.

V usage is TRBV3-1 (or the pseudogene TRBV3-2) and J usage is TRBJ2-1; D is possibly TRBD2 (6 bases). With 6 bases removed from V and 4 bases from J, the gap between germline ends came to 13 bases. The CDR3 contains 14 residues. Germline CDR1 LGHDT, CDR2 YNNKEL (reference sequence). CDR3 region: CASSAGGWYNEQFF. The CDR3 DNA sequence: TGTGCCAGCAGTGCCGGGGGTTGGTACAATGAGCAGTTCTTC.

The chain uses TRBV6-5 and TRBJ2-7; TRBD1 aligns across 9 bases. V was clipped by 6 bases and J by 3 bases; unmatched bases: 9. In germline, CDR1 is MNHEY, CDR2 SVGAGI. The CDR3 has 15 amino acids. The CDR3 nucleotides are TGTGCCAGCAGACGGGACAGGGACCAGGACTACGAGCAGTACTTC. This sequence encodes CASRRDRDQDYEQYF.

The CDR3 here is CATSSVSNQPQHF. As DNA, the CDR3 is TGTGCCACCAGCTCTGTAAGCAATCAGCCCCAGCATTTT. The chain carries TRBV24-1 and TRBJ1-5, with no clear D. Germline V gene data show CDR1 as KGHDR and CDR2 as SFDVKD. The CDR3 length is 13 residues. With 7 bases removed from V and 1 base from J, the gap between germline ends came to 7 bases.

The chain is built from TRBV7-2 and TRBJ2-3; maybe TRBD2 (6 bases). The CDR3 covers 16 residues. The V end lost 3 bases, the J end lost 4 bases, and 17 bases lay between the germline ends. Germline V CDR1 and CDR2: SGHTA, FQGNSA. CDR3 amino acids: CASSFFMAGTADTQYF. DNA of the CDR3: TGTGCCAGCAGCTTTTTTATGGCGGGAACTGCAGATACGCAGTATTTT.

The CDR3 nucleotides are TGTGCCAGTAGTATAGCGGCCGGGGGGCGGGCCTACGAGCAGTACTTC. Protein: CASSIAAGGRAYEQYF. V gene TRBV19 combines with J gene TRBJ2-7; D is perhaps TRBD2 (7 bases). CDR3 length equals 16 residues. Per the germline V gene, CDR1 is LNHDA and CDR2 is SQIVND (reference sequence). V dropped 1 base and J dropped 2 bases, with 15 bases sitting between them.

V gene TRBV30 combines with J gene TRBJ1-5; unclear D gene. CDR3 length: 15 residues. CDR1 is GTSNPN, CDR2 SVGIG, per germline (reference sequence). Deletions cut 1 base from V and 5 bases from J, with 15 bases between. CDR3 sequence reads: CAWSEGVVGHQPQHF. The CDR3 DNA is TGTGCCTGGAGTGAAGGTGTGGTGGGCCATCAGCCCCAGCATTTT.

The chain carries TRBV12-3 or TRBV12-4 and TRBJ2-5, with D hard to call. Trimming took off 6 bases at V and 4 bases at J, with 6 bases between the two ends. The CDR3 totals 11 residues. CDR3: CASSLTETQYF. DNA of the CDR3: TGTGCCAGCAGCCTAACAGAGACCCAGTACTTC.

The J gene is TRBJ2-3, the V gene TRBV7-3, with TRBD2 as a possible D gene (5 bases). This CDR3 is 14 amino acids long. The germline gives CDR1 SGHTA, CDR2 FQGTGA. V shed 4 bases and J shed 6 bases, with 14 bases lying between them. CDR3 bases: TGTGCCAGCAGCTCCGTAGGGAGCGGCGATACGCAGTATTTT. This codes for CASSSVGSGDTQYF.

The V gene is TRBV3-1 (or the pseudogene TRBV3-2), the J gene TRBJ1-1; D uncertain. The CDR3 consists of 11 residues. Looked up from germline, CDR1 is LGHDT and CDR2 is YNNKEL (reference sequence). Trimming left V 1 base short and J 5 bases short, with 2 bases between. CDR3 loop: CASSQATEAFF. In DNA form, the CDR3 reads TGTGCCAGCAGCCAAGCTACTGAAGCTTTCTTT.

This CDR3 is CASSVRPSGSFSYNEQFF. As DNA, the CDR3 is TGTGCCAGCAGCGTAAGACCTAGCGGGAGTTTCTCCTACAATGAGCAGTTCTTC. J is TRBJ2-1 and V is TRBV9; 10 bases are a match to TRBD2. CDR1 and CDR2 from the germline V gene are SGDLS and YYNGEE. This CDR3 is 18 amino acids long. V gave up 1 base and J gave up 0 bases; unmatched junction bases: 7.

V is TRBV7-2 and J is TRBJ1-2, with 8 positions matching TRBD1. The germline gives CDR1 SGHTA, CDR2 FQGNSA. The trim removed 5 bases at V and 5 bases at J, leaving 13 bases unmatched. The CDR3 covers 16 residues. The CDR3 sequence is CASSPNGDRTTYGYTF. CDR3 nucleotide sequence: TGTGCCAGCAGCCCTAACGGGGACAGGACTACATATGGCTACACCTTC.

The chain couples TRBV5-1 to TRBJ2-7; 7 bases align to TRBD1. The V and J ends lost 3 bases and 0 bases, in that order; junction bases with no gene match: 6. The CDR3 sequence is 15 residues long. The germline gives CDR1 SGHRS, CDR2 YFSETQ. Here the CDR3 DNA reads TGCGCCAGCAGCTGGACCGGGACAGCCTCCTACGAGCAGTACTTC. Encoded protein: CASSWTGTASYEQYF.

V and J are TRBV11-3 and TRBJ1-2, with D perhaps TRBD1 (5 bases). Trimming removed 5 bases from V and 7 bases from J, with 17 bases in between. The CDR3 totals 14 residues. Per germline, CDR1 SGHNT and CDR2 YENEEA. CDR3 nucleotides: TGTGCCAGCAGCGACCGGACAAACTGGGGTGGCTACACCTTC. It yields the protein CASSDRTNWGGYTF.

The V and J genes are TRBV16 and TRBJ2-4; 10 nucleotides line up with TRBD2. The J segment lost 0 bases and the V segment lost 1 base, leaving 6 bases of the junction unmatched. There are 18 residues in the CDR3. Germline V gene lookup returns CDR1 KGHSY and CDR2 FQNENV. CDR3 coding DNA: TGTGCCAGCAGCCAATTAAGGACTAGCGGACTAGCCAAAAACATTCAGTACTTC. Its protein is CASSQLRTSGLAKNIQYF.